This entry concerns a single TCR beta chain. Its specificity is unknown. The data are from a study of post-analysis software for immune sequencing data. Across the whole study: Relapsing-remitting, secondary progressive and progressive-relapsing multiple sclerosis courses were included. Findings and limits, study-wide: TRBV5-6, TRBV5-1 and TRBV20-1 belonged to a set of about 5 TRBV segments that were more frequent in patients than controls. Batch-mates among the samples co-clustered strongly by F measure.

V was shortened by 2 bases and J by 5 bases, with 24 bases between the two germline ends. The CDR3 consists of 18 residues. cDNA libraries of TCR beta carried unique molecular identifiers. TCRdb re-called the PCR reads through MiXCR, storing one row per CDR3 protein. This table has under 650,000 distinct CDR3 sequences, roughly 45% appearing once. This receptor was identified in a girl aged 5-17 years with multiple sclerosis. V usage is TRBV12-3 or TRBV12-4 and J usage is TRBJ1-1; D ambiguous. Sequences were obtained from blood. The CDR3 loop is CASSLPDTRRGMGTEAFF. In nucleotides, the CDR3 is TGTGCCAGCAGTTTACCGGATACCCGCCGGGGAATGGGAACTGAAGCTTTCTTT.